The 15 T cell receptor beta chains below were found in one sample sequenced in a study of identical twins. MiXCR was run by TCRdb on the 5' RACE reads, yielding one entry per CDR3 protein. The sample yields around 280,000 distinct CDR3 sequences, more than 6.5% seen once. These data also formed part of another study, on yellow fever vaccine responses in identical twins.

Sequenced: memory (CD45RO+) T cells sorted from blood. The receptors come from a woman aged 18-29 years in good health.

Turning to this clonotype: One end of the junction fails to match germline, which may point to a read error. Here the CDR3 DNA reads TGTGCCAGCAGCTTGGTCTCGGGAGCGAGCTCCCACAATGAGCAGTTCTTC. Translating it yields CASSLVSGASSHNEQFF. The chain links TRBV7-9 to TRBJ2-1; a weak D match, TRBD2 (6 bases). CDR1 SEHNR and CDR2 FQNEAQ come from the germline V gene (reference sequence). CDR3 length equals 17 residues.

The V and J genes are TRBV10-2 and TRBJ2-5; 9 bases are a match to TRBD2. Germline CDR1 is WSHSY and CDR2 is SAAADI. The CDR3 contains 19 residues. The trim removed 0 bases at V and 5 bases at J, leaving 16 bases unmatched. The CDR3 nucleotides read TGCGCCAGCAGTGAGTCGCCCGGGGTGGGGGTAGCGGGGGATGAGACCCAGTACTTC. This translates into CASSESPGVGVAGDETQYF.

This clonotype was counted many times. The chain joins TRBV25-1 to TRBJ1-2, with D possibly matching TRBD1 (6 bases). Trimming took off 1 base at V and 7 bases at J, with 16 bases between the two ends. The CDR3 extends over 15 amino acids. CDR1 is MGHDK, CDR2 SYGVNS, per germline. Written as DNA, the CDR3 is TGTGCCAGCAGTGAATCGACCGGGGGGCCGGTTGGCTACACCTTC. This gives the protein CASSESTGGPVGYTF.

This clonotype has only a few counts. This rearrangement joins TRBV5-1 to TRBJ2-1; weak D call: TRBD2 (5 bases). CDR3 size: 18 residues. The germline gives CDR1 SGHRS, CDR2 YFSETQ. Trimming removed 0 bases at V and 0 bases at J, with 16 bases between. The DNA for the CDR3 is TGCGCCAGCAGCTTGGCCGGACCGGATCGGGGCTCCTACAATGAGCAGTTCTTC. This sequence encodes CASSLAGPDRGSYNEQFF.

This clonotype was observed at least ten times. The chain uses TRBV12-3 or TRBV12-4 and TRBJ1-5, with D possibly TRBD1 on 6 matching bases. The ends were cut back, 7 bases at V and 4 bases at J, with 11 bases in the middle. The CDR3 runs to 13 residues. As DNA, the CDR3 is TGTGCCAGCATGGGAGGGGGGAATCAGCCCCAGCATTTT. Its protein is CASMGGGNQPQHF.

The chain joins TRBV11-2 to TRBJ2-2, with unresolved D. Trimming took off 5 bases at V and 3 bases at J, with 13 bases between the two ends. Germline V gene data show CDR1 as SGHAT and CDR2 as FQNNGV. The CDR3 spans 15 residues. CDR3 region: CASSRREVDTGELFF. The CDR3 DNA reads as TGTGCCAGCAGCCGCCGCGAGGTGGACACCGGGGAGCTGTTTTTT.

In this sample, this clonotype turned up a few times. The chain is built from TRBV5-1 and TRBJ1-2; no firm D call. The CDR3 consists of 15 residues. CDR1 and CDR2 (germline): SGHRS, YFSETQ. The ends were cut back, 0 bases at V and 0 bases at J, with 9 bases in the middle. In DNA form, the CDR3 reads TGCGCCAGCAGCTTGGGGAGTACGACTAACTATGGCTACACCTTC. It is translated as CASSLGSTTNYGYTF.

The genes are TRBV10-1 and TRBJ2-2; no definite D call. V lost 4 bases and J lost 4, with 10 bases in between. The CDR3 loop spans 14 amino acids. Germline lookup yields CDR1 WNHNN and CDR2 SYGVQD (reference sequence). The CDR3 loop reads CASSGSGSTGELFF. CDR3 nucleotide sequence: TGCGCCAGCAGTGGCTCTGGGTCCACCGGGGAGCTGTTTTTT.

The rearrangement links TRBV12-3 or TRBV12-4 to TRBJ2-6; 7 bases are shared with TRBD1. The CDR3 is made up of 14 amino acids. V gave up 7 bases and J gave up 11 bases; unmatched junction bases: 11. The CDR3 loop is CASTYPGQSDVLTF. The CDR3 bases are TGTGCCAGCACCTACCCGGGACAGTCCGACGTCCTGACTTTC.

This chain joins TRBV11-2 and TRBJ2-5, with TRBD1 matching 7 bases. This CDR3 spans 12 amino acids. The V gene end was trimmed by 5 bases and the J gene end by 4 bases; junction bases not matched to a gene: 1. Germline CDR1 is SGHAT and CDR2 is FQNNGV. Here the CDR3 reads CASSRQGETQYF. CDR3 coding DNA: TGTGCCAGCAGCCGACAGGGAGAGACCCAGTACTTC.

In this sample, this clonotype turned up many times. CDR3 sequence: CASRNGRGTYNEQFF. DNA of the CDR3: TGTGCCAGCAGGAACGGGAGAGGGACCTACAATGAGCAGTTCTTC. The chain links TRBV6-1 to TRBJ2-1, with D tentatively TRBD2 (6 bases). CDR1 and CDR2 (germline): MNHNS, SASEGT. This CDR3 region has 15 residues. Trimming shortened V by 6 bases and J by 2 bases, and 14 bases separated the two germline ends.

This clonotype turned up a few times. The V and J genes are TRBV10-3 and TRBJ2-3, with D perhaps TRBD1 (6 bases). Deletions cut 0 bases from V and 4 bases from J, with 14 bases between. Germline V CDR1 and CDR2: ENHRY, SYGVKD. The CDR3 loop spans 16 amino acids. The CDR3 DNA is TGTGCCATCAGTGAGTCGGGGGCAGGAACCTCAGATACGCAGTATTTT. Translated: CAISESGAGTSDTQYF.

This clonotype was recorded many times. The genes are TRBV12-3 or TRBV12-4 and TRBJ2-5; TRBD2 might be the D (5 bases). V lost 5 bases and J lost 9, with 16 bases in between. The CDR3 spans 13 residues. The DNA of the CDR3 is TGTGCCAGCAGTGACGGACGTAGCGCGGCCCAGTACTTC. Its translation: CASSDGRSAAQYF.

V usage is TRBV10-3 and J usage is TRBJ2-1, with TRBD1 matching 7 bases. The CDR3 is 15 amino acids. CDR1 ENHRY and CDR2 SYGVKD come from the germline V gene. The ends lost 6 bases at V and 7 bases at J; junction bases unmatched: 12. For the CDR3, the DNA is TGTGCCATCAGCCTAAGGGGGACAGAGATTAATGAGCAGTTCTTC. Encoded protein: CAISLRGTEINEQFF.

This clonotype occurred many times. V usage is TRBV28 and J usage is TRBJ1-5; D call uncertain. Germline CDR1 and CDR2: MDHEN and SYDVKM. Trimming pared 7 bases from V and 8 bases from J, leaving 18 bases between. The CDR3 is 14 amino acids. CDR3 protein: CASITQNSLEPQHF. The CDR3 DNA is TGTGCCAGCATAACACAAAACTCCCTGGAGCCCCAGCATTTT. The full variable domain, completed using reference TRBV28 and TRBJ1-5, is DVKVTQSSRYLVKRTGEKVFLECVQDMDHENMFWYRQDPGLGLRLIYFSYDVKMKEKGDIPEGYSVSREKKERFSLILESASTNQTSMYLCASITQNSLEPQHFGDGTRLSIL.